The 6 T cell receptor beta chains below all came from one sample that was sequenced in a study of blood T cell repertoires in COVID-19. Libraries were prepared by immunoSEQ multiplex PCR; TCRdb keeps only in-frame clonotypes and omits some of them. Of fewer than 250,000 clones listed, about 82% were seen once; the top ten hold roughly 5.2%. The specimen sequenced was peripheral blood. These receptors were obtained from a woman of 80 years or more with COVID-19, enrolled during active disease.

The rearrangement joins TRBV7-8 to TRBJ2-3; no clear D. The V and J ends lost 2 bases and 5 bases respectively, with 5 bases between them. The CDR3 sequence is 12 residues long. CDR1 and CDR2 from the germline V gene are SGHVS and FQNEAQ. In nucleotides, the CDR3 is TGTGCCAGCAGCTTAACGAGAGATACGCAGTATTTT. Translating it yields CASSLTRDTQYF. Full variable domain (rest looked up from reference TRBV7-8 and TRBJ2-3): GAGVSQSPRYKVAKRGQDVALRCDPISGHVSLFWYQQALGQGPEFLTYFQNEAQLDKSGLPSDRFFAERPEGSVSTLKIQRTQQEDSAVYLCASSLTRDTQYFGPGTRLTVL.

This clone has a handful of counts. The chain has TRBV28 and TRBJ1-6, with 7 bases fitting TRBD1. The CDR3 length is 14 residues. Germline assignment: CDR1 MDHEN and CDR2 SYDVKM. With V trimmed by 3 bases and J by 10 bases, 6 bases remained unmatched. The CDR3 here is CASSLGDSGSPLHF. The CDR3 coding sequence is TGTGCCAGCAGTTTGGGGGACAGCGGCTCACCCCTCCACTTT.

The chain is built from TRBV4-3 and TRBJ2-1; 7 nucleotides match TRBD2. Germline CDR1 LGHNA, CDR2 YSLEER. The CDR3 runs 17 residues. Losses at the gene ends were 0 bases for V and 5 bases for J; bases not matched to a gene: 10. This chain's CDR3 is CASSQDYLGGKDNEQFF. CDR3 bases: TGCGCCAGCAGCCAAGATTATCTCGGGGGGAAGGACAATGAGCAGTTCTTC.

This chain joins TRBV7-2 and TRBJ1-2; D unclear. CDR3 length equals 17 residues. Germline values: CDR1 SGHTA, CDR2 FQGNSA. The V and J ends lost 3 bases and 4 bases respectively, with 21 bases between them. The CDR3: CASSLGLPAASSYGYTF. CDR3 DNA: TGTGCCAGCAGCTTGGGCTTGCCGGCAGCCTCCTCCTATGGCTACACCTTC. Complete variable domain (other parts from reference TRBV7-2 and TRBJ1-2): GAGVSQSPSNKVTEKGKDVELRCDPISGHTALYWYRQSLGQGLEFLIYFQGNSAPDKSGLPSDRFSAERTGGSVSTLTIQRTQQEDSAVYLCASSLGLPAASSYGYTFGSGTRLTVV.

Only a few counts were recorded for this clone. This chain links TRBV28 with TRBJ2-3; TRBD1 might be the D (7 bases). Germline CDR1 MDHEN, CDR2 SYDVKM. The CDR3 has 17 residues. Trimming removed 4 bases from V and 0 bases from J, with 17 bases in between. The CDR3 DNA sequence: TGTGCCAGCAGTTCCTACTCCAGGGGGGTCAGCACAGATACGCAGTATTTT. Protein sequence: CASSSYSRGVSTDTQYF.

The V gene is TRBV27, the J gene TRBJ2-1, with 15 bases matching TRBD2. Germline V CDR1 and CDR2: MNHEY, SMNVEV (reference sequence). V lost 6 bases, J lost 4 bases, and 4 bases stayed unmatched. The CDR3 is 16 amino acids. Written as DNA, the CDR3 is TGTGCCAGCAGAGGACTAGCGGGGGGGAGTTACAATGAGCAGTTCTTC. Translated: CASRGLAGGSYNEQFF.